This TCR beta chain was found in a study of control samples from healthy donors and cancer patients. Looked up from germline, CDR1 is SGHRS and CDR2 is YFSETQ. The ends were cut back, 2 bases at V and 9 bases at J, with 18 bases in the middle. The CDR3 totals 15 residues. TCRdb's table, derived via immunoSEQ multiplex PCR, lists solely in-frame clones and lacks some. This table holds 100,000 to 150,000 clones, roughly nine tenths found once. Specimen: blood. The chain employs TRBV5-1 and TRBJ2-1; D possibly uses TRBD1 or TRBD2 (6 bases each). This clonotype originated in a young man in good health. The CDR3 sequence is CASSFKGGEAGEQFF. CDR3 nucleotides: TGCGCCAGCAGCTTCAAGGGGGGAGAGGCTGGTGAGCAGTTCTTC.